The source of this T cell receptor beta chain is a study of T-cell memory formation after mild COVID-19. TCRdb reprocessed the 5' RACE reads via MiXCR and lists one record per CDR3 protein. The table lists about 440,000 distinct CDR3 sequences, 15% to 20% of them singletons, with 8.4% in the top ten. Germline V CDR1 and CDR2: SQVTM, ANQGSEA. V lost 6 bases, J lost 6 bases, and 18 bases lay in between. This CDR3 is built from 13 residues. This clonotype was obtained from an adult woman who had mild COVID-19 (a few samples of this study predate the infection). Cell type and time point are not known. Sequenced: PBMCs or a T cell subset sorted from them (not recorded which). The chain employs TRBV29-1 and TRBJ2-7; D possibly uses TRBD1 or TRBD2 (5 bases each). In nucleotides, the CDR3 is TGCAGCGTGGGGGAAGGAACCGAGAGCGAGCAGTACTTC. It yields the protein CSVGEGTESEQYF.